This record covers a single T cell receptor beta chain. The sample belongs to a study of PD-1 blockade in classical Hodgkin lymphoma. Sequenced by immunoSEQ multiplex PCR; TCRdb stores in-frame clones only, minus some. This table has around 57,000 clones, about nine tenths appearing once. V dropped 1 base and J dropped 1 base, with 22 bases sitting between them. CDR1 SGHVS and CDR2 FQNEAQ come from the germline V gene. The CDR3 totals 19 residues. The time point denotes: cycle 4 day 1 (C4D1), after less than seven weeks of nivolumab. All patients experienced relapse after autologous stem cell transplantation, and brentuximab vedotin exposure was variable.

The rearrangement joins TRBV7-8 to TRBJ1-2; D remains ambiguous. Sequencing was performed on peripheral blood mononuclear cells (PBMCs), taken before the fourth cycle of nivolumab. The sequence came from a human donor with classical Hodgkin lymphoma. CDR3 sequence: CASSLGPRGLNTNNYGYTF. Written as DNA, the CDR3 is TGTGCCAGCAGCTTAGGTCCTCGGGGTCTCAATACGAATAACTATGGCTACACCTTC.